This T cell receptor (beta chain) was retrieved from a study of shared T cell receptors in the human thymus. Profiling relied on immunoSEQ multiplex PCR, and the TCRdb table lists in-frame clones only, not all of them. This sample yields hundreds of thousands of clones, of which around 82% are seen a single time; more than 0.01% belongs to the top ten. The CDR3 length is 14 residues. The same sample was also used in a study of human thymus T cells. From that paper: The donor group consisted of healthy Finnish infants who were having corrective surgery for congenital heart defects. The source of the thymus tissue was resections taken during corrective heart surgery. Overlap was high between thymic repertoires from unrelated individuals, as reported in related research.

The clonotype originates from a boy under three years old with a congenital heart defect. The sequencing sample was made of thymocytes. The chain recombines TRBV21-1 with TRBJ2-7; TRBD2 is the table's D call and was not checked against the DNA. TRBV21-1 is annotated as a pseudogene. CDR3 sequence (DNA): TGTACCTCGGGGGGGAGACGGATCTCCTACGAGCAGTACTTC. This translates into CTSGGRRISYEQYF.